The rows below give T cell receptor beta chains drawn from one sample of a study of T cells after yellow fever vaccination. MiXCR was run by TCRdb on the 5' RACE reads, yielding one entry per CDR3 protein. Here the sample spans over 300,000 distinct CDR3 sequences, more than 3% being singletons. The material was PBMCs, obtained on the day of the yellow fever booster vaccination. All receptors come from a man aged 18 to 30 who received the YFV17D yellow fever vaccine. CDR3s include the opening cysteine and the closing phenylalanine or tryptophan. The D gene is left open where the match is weak. Clone size is given for some rows only: seen once, a few or many times, or a class if the clone is expanded.

v_call	clone_size	j_call	d_call	cdr3_aa	cdr3_nt
TRBV12-3/TRBV12-4	many	TRBJ1-1	TRBD1	CASSRWTGMNMNTEAFF	TGTGCCAGCAGTCGATGGACAGGGATGAATATGAACACTGAAGCTTTCTTT
TRBV10-3	many	TRBJ2-3	NA	CAISVGASRDTQYF	TGTGCCATCAGTGTTGGCGCGAGCAGGGATACGCAGTATTTT
TRBV6-6	few	TRBJ1-3	NA	CASSWGISPGNTIYF	TGTGCCAGCTCGTGGGGAATTAGTCCTGGAAACACCATATATTTT
TRBV5-4	many	TRBJ2-5	TRBD2	CASSKGTSGGETQYF	TGTGCCAGCAGCAAAGGGACTAGCGGTGGGGAGACCCAGTACTTC
TRBV20-1	NA	TRBJ1-4	NA	CSARWRSTTNEKLFF	TGCAGTGCTAGGTGGAGGTCTACAACTAATGAAAAACTGTTTTTT
TRBV7-3	many	TRBJ2-3	NA	CASSLIPPGEGTDTQYF	TGTGCCAGCAGCTTAATCCCCCCGGGAGAGGGCACAGATACGCAGTATTTT
TRBV27	NA	TRBJ2-5	NA	CASSLRGFKETQYF	TGTGCCAGCAGTTTAAGGGGCTTTAAAGAGACCCAGTACTTC
TRBV12-3/TRBV12-4	NA	TRBJ1-4	NA	CASSSSVSQLFF	TGTGCCAGCAGTTCCTCAGTGAGCCAACTGTTTTTT
TRBV5-1	many	TRBJ2-5	NA	CASKLPQGPQETQYF	TGCGCCAGCAAACTCCCACAGGGACCACAAGAGACCCAGTACTTC
TRBV12-3/TRBV12-4	NA	TRBJ2-1	TRBD2	CASSYGGGQFF	TGTGCCAGCAGTTACGGGGGGGGGCAGTTCTTC
TRBV14	many	TRBJ1-2	TRBD1	CASSQVKDRGRLDYGYTF	TGTGCCAGCAGCCAAGTGAAGGACAGGGGGCGCCTGGACTATGGCTACACCTTC
TRBV9	many	TRBJ2-1	TRBD1	CASSVWDRNEQFF	TGTGCCAGCAGCGTATGGGACAGGAATGAGCAGTTCTTC